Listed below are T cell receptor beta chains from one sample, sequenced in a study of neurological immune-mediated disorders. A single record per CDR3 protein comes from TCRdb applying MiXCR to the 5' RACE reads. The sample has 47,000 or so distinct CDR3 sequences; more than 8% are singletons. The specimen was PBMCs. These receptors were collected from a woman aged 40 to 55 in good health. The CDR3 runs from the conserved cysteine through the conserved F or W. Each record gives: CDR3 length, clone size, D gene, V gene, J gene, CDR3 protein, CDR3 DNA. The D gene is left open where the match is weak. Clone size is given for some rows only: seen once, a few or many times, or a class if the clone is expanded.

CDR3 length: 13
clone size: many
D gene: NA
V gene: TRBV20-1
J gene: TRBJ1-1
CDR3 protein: CSALQGSNTEAFF
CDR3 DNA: TGCAGTGCTCTTCAGGGGTCCAACACTGAAGCTTTCTTT

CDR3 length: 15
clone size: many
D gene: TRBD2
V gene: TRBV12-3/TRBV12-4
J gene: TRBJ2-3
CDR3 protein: CASNIGREGTDTQYF
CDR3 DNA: TGTGCCAGCAACATTGGGAGGGAGGGCACAGATACGCAGTATTTT

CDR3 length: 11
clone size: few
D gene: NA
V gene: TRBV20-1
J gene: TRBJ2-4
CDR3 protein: CSAPTGYIQYF
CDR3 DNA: TGCAGTGCGCCGACGGGTTACATTCAGTACTTC

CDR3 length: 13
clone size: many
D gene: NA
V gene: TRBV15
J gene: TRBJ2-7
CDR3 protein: CATSRDLEDEQYF
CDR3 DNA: TGTGCCACCAGCAGAGATCTGGAGGACGAGCAGTACTTC

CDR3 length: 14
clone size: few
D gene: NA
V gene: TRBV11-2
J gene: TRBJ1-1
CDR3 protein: CASSLRQSNTEAFF
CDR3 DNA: TGTGCCAGCAGCCTTCGACAGTCGAACACTGAAGCTTTCTTT

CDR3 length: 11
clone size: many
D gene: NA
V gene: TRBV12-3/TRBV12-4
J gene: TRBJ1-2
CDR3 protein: CASSLGFGYTF
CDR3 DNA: TGTGCCAGCAGCCTAGGGTTCGGCTACACCTTC

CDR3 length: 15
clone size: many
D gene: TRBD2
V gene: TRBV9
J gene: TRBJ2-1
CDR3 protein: CASSVWTSGEGEQFF
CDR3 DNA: TGTGCCAGCAGCGTATGGACTAGCGGAGAAGGTGAGCAGTTCTTC

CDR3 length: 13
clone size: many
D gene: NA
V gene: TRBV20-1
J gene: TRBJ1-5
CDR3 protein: CSARDRIDQPQHF
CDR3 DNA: TGCAGTGCTAGAGACAGGATCGATCAGCCCCAGCATTTT

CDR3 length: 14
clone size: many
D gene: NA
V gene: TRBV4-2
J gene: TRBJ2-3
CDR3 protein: CASSQGLAWEVQYF
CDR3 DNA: TGTGCCAGCAGCCAAGGGCTAGCCTGGGAAGTACAGTATTTT

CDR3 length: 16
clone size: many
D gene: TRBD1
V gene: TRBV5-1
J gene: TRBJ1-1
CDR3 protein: CASSLGTGRGNTEAFF
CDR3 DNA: TGCGCCAGCAGCTTGGGGACAGGGAGGGGGAACACTGAAGCTTTCTTT

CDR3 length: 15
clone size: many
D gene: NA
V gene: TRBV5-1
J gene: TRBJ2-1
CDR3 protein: CASSSTGIGWNEQFF
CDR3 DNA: TGCGCCAGCAGCTCAACAGGGATCGGTTGGAATGAGCAGTTCTTC

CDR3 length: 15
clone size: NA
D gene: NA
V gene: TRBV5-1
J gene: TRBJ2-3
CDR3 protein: CASSLEWGTADTQYF
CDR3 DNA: TGCGCCAGCAGCTTGGAGTGGGGGACGGCAGATACGCAGTATTTT

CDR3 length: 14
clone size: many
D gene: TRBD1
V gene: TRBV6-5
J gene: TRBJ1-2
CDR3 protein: CASSVDRVGSGYTF
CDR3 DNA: TGTGCCAGCAGTGTCGACAGGGTTGGTTCTGGCTACACCTTC

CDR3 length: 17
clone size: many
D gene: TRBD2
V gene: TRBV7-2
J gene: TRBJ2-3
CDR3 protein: CASSARLAGGSTDTQYF
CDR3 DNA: TGTGCCAGCAGCGCCAGACTAGCGGGAGGGAGCACAGATACGCAGTATTTT

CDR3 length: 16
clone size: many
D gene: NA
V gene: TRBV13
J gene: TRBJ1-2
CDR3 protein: CASSPTSGLPTYGYTF
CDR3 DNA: TGTGCCAGCAGCCCTACTTCCGGGCTTCCCACATATGGCTACACCTTC

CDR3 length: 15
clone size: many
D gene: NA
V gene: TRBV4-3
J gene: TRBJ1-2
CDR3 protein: CASSQDGTYNDGYTF
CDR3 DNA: TGCGCCAGCAGCCAAGACGGGACCTATAACGACGGCTACACCTTC

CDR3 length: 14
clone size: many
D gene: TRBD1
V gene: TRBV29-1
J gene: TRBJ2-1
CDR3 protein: CSAGGDRDHNEQFF
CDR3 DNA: TGCAGCGCCGGAGGGGACAGGGATCACAATGAGCAGTTCTTC

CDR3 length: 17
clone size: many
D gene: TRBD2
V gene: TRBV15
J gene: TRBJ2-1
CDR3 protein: CATSRVASGGAYNEQFF
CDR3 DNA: TGTGCCACCAGCAGAGTGGCTAGCGGGGGGGCCTACAATGAGCAGTTCTTC

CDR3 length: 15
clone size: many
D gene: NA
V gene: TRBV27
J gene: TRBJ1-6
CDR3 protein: CASRKQDRVDSPLHF
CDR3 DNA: TGTGCCAGCAGGAAACAGGACCGGGTGGATTCACCCCTCCACTTT

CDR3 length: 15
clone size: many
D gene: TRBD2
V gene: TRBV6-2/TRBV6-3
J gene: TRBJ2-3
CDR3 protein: CASSWRGALGDTQYF
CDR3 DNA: TGTGCCAGCAGTTGGCGGGGGGCCCTGGGAGATACGCAGTATTTT

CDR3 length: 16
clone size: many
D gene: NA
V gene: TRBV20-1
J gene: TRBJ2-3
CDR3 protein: CSARGLERARPDTQYF
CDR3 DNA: TGCAGTGCTAGAGGATTGGAAAGGGCCCGGCCAGATACGCAGTATTTT

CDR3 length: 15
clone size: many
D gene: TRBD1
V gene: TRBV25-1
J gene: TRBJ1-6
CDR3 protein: CASSGRDRVNSPLHF
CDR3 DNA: TGTGCCAGCAGTGGACGGGACAGGGTAAATTCACCCCTCCACTTT

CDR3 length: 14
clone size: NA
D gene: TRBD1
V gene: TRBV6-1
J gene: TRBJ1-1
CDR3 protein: CASSPQGALTEAFF
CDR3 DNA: TGTGCCAGCAGTCCCCAGGGGGCCCTCACTGAAGCTTTCTTT

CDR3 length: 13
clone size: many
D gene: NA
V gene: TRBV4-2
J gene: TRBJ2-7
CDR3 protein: CASSLGGLYEQYF
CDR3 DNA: TGTGCCAGCAGCCTCGGAGGGCTCTACGAGCAGTACTTC

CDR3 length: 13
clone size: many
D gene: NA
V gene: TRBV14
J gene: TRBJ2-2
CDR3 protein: CASSPIQTGELFF
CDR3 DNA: TGTGCCAGCAGCCCAATACAAACCGGGGAGCTGTTTTTT

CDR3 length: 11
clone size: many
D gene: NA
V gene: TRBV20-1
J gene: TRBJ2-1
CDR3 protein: CSAEDYNEQFF
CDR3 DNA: TGCAGTGCAGAGGACTACAATGAGCAGTTCTTC

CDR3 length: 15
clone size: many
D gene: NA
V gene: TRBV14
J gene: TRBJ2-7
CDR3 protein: CASSHLSDRFGEQYF
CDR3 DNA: TGTGCCAGCAGCCACCTTTCGGACAGATTTGGCGAGCAGTACTTC

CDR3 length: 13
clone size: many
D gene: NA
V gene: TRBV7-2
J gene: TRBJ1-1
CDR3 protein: CASSLSAAFEAFF
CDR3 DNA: TGTGCCAGCAGCTTATCTGCAGCTTTTGAAGCTTTCTTT

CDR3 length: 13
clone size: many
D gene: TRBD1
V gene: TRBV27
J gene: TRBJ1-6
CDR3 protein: CARTTGLGSPLHF
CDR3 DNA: TGTGCCAGAACGACAGGGTTGGGTTCACCCCTCCACTTT

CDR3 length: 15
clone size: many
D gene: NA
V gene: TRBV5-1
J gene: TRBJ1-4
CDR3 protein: CASSLPGGGDEKLFF
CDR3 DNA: TGCGCCAGCAGCCTCCCTGGGGGGGGCGATGAAAAACTGTTTTTT

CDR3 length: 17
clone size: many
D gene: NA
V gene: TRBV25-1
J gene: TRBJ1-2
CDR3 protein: CASSELRESALGRGYTF
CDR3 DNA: TGTGCCAGCAGTGAATTGAGAGAGTCAGCCCTCGGTCGAGGCTACACCTTC

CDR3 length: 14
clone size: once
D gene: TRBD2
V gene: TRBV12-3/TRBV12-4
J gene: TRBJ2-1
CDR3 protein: CASSFAGGNNEQFF
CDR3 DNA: TGTGCCAGCAGTTTTGCGGGGGGGAACAATGAGCAGTTCTTC

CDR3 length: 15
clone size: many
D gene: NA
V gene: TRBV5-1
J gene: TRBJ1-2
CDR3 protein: CASSPTKGDIGGYTF
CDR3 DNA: TGCGCCAGCAGCCCCACCAAAGGGGACATTGGCGGCTACACCTTC

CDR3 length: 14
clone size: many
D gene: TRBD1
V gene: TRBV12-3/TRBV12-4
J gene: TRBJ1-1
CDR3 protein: CASTPFAGGTEAFF
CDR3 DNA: TGTGCCAGCACCCCCTTCGCAGGGGGCACTGAAGCTTTCTTT

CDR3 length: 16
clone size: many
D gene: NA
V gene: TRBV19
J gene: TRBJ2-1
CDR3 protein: CASSISPGASYNEQFF
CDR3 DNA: TGTGCCAGTAGTATATCCCCGGGGGCGTCCTACAATGAGCAGTTCTTC

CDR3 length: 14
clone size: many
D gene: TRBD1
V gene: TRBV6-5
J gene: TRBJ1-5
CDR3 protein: CASSYVGGGRPQHF
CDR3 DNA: TGTGCCAGCAGTTACGTAGGGGGCGGACGGCCCCAGCATTTT

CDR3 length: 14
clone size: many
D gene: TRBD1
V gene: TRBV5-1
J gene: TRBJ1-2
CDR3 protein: CASSPGQAPDGYTF
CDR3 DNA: TGCGCCAGCAGCCCAGGACAGGCGCCGGATGGCTACACCTTC

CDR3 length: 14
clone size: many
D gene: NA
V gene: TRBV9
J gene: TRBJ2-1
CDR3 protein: CASSVLARQREQFF
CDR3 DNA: TGTGCCAGCAGCGTCCTAGCTCGGCAGAGGGAGCAGTTCTTC

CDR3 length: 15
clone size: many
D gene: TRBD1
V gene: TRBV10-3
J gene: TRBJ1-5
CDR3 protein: CAISESDREVQPQHF
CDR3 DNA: TGTGCCATCAGTGAGTCCGACAGGGAGGTTCAGCCCCAGCATTTT

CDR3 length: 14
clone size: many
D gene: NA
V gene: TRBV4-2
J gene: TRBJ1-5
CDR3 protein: CASSQDQGNQPQHF
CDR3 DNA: TGTGCCAGCAGCCAAGATCAGGGGAATCAGCCCCAGCATTTT

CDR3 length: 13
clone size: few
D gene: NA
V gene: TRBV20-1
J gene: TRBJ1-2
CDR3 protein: CSALRHSNYGYTF
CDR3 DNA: TGCAGTGCCCTGAGGCACTCCAACTATGGCTACACCTTC

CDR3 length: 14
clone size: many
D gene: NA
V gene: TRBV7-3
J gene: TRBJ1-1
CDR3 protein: CASSVQGTNTEAFF
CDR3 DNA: TGTGCCAGCAGCGTCCAGGGGACAAACACTGAAGCTTTCTTT

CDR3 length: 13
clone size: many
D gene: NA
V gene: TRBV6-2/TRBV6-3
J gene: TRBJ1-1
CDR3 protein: CASSYDANTEAFF
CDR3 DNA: TGTGCCAGCAGTTACGACGCGAACACTGAAGCTTTCTTT

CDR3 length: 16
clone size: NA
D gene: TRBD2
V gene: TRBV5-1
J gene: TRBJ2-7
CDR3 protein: CASSDTSVSSWNEQYF
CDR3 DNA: TGCGCCAGCAGCGATACTAGCGTGAGTTCATGGAACGAGCAGTACTTC

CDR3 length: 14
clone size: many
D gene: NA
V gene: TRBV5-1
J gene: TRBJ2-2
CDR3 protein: CASMWAANTGELFF
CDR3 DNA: TGCGCCAGCATGTGGGCAGCGAACACCGGGGAGCTGTTTTTT

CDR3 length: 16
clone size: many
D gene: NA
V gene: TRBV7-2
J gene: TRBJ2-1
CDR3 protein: CASSPRLEGGANEQFF
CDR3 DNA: TGTGCCAGCAGCCCCCGACTAGAGGGGGGGGCCAATGAGCAGTTCTTC

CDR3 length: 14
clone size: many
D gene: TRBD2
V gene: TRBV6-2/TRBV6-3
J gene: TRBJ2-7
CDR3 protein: CASSSGTSRFEQYF
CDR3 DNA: TGTGCCAGCAGTTCCGGGACTAGCCGTTTCGAGCAGTACTTC

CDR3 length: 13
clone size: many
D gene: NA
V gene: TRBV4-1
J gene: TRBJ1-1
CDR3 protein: CASSLSTGTEAFF
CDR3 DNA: TGCGCCAGCAGCCTTTCGACTGGCACTGAAGCTTTCTTT

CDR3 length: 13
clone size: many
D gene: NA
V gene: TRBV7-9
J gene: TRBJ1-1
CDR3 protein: CASNPPPHTEAFF
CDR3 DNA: TGTGCCTCGAACCCCCCCCCACACACTGAAGCTTTCTTT

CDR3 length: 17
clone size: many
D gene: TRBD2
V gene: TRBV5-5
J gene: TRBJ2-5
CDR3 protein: CASSLDIMRGGPETQYF
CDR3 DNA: TGTGCCAGCAGCTTGGATATTATGCGGGGGGGCCCGGAGACCCAGTACTTC